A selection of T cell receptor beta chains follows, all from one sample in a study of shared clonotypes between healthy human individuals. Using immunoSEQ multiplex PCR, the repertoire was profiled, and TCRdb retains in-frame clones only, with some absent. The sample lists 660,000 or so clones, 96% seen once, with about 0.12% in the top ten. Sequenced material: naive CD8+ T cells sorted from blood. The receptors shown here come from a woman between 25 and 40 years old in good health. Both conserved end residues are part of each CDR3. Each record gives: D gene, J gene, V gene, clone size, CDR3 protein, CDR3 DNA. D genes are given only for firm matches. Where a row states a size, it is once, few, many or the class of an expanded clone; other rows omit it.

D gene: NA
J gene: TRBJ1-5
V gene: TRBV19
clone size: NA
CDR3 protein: CASCWREPNQPQHF
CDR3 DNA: TGTGCCAGTTGCTGGAGGGAACCCAATCAGCCCCAGCATTTT

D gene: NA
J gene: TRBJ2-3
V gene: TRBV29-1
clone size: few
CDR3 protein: CSVDHASTGDTQYF
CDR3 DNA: TGCAGCGTTGATCACGCCTCGACTGGGGATACGCAGTATTTT

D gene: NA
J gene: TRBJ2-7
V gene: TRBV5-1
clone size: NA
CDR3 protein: CASSLTLRGTYEQYF
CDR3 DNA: TGCGCCAGCAGCTTGACGTTACGGGGAACCTACGAGCAGTACTTC

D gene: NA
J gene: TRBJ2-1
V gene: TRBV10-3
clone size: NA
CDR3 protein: CAISARDTDNEQFF
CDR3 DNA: TGTGCCATCAGTGCCCGGGACACGGACAATGAGCAGTTCTTC

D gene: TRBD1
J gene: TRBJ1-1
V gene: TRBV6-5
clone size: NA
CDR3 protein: CASTMTGAAEAFF
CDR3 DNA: TGTGCCAGCACTATGACAGGGGCGGCTGAAGCTTTCTTT

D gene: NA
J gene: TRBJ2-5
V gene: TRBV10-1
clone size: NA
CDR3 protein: CASRDRLAGAYLVRETQYF
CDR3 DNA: TGCGCCAGCAGGGACCGTTTGGCGGGTGCTTATTTGGTCAGGGAGACCCAGTACTTC

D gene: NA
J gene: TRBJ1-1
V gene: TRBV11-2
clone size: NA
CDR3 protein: CASSTSGDTEAFF
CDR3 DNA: TGTGCCAGCAGCACATCAGGGGACACTGAAGCTTTCTTT

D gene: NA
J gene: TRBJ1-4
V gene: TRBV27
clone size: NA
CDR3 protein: CASSFSAEGPTAGEKLFF
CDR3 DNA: TGTGCCAGCAGTTTCAGTGCGGAGGGCCCGACGGCCGGCGAAAAACTGTTTTTT

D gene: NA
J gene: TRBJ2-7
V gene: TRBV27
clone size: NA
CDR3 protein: CASSSTTYEQYF
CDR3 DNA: TGTGCCAGCAGTTCAACGACCTACGAGCAGTACTTC

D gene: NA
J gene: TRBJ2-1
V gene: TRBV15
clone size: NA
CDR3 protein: CATSRDQRERDEQFF
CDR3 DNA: TGTGCCACCAGCAGAGATCAACGGGAGAGGGATGAGCAGTTCTTC

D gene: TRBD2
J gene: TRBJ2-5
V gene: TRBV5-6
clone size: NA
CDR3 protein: CASSLAGGGQETQYF
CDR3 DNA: TGTGCCAGCAGCTTAGCGGGAGGGGGCCAAGAGACCCAGTACTTC

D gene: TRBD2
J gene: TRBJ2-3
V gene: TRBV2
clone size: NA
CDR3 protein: CASRGTSGSRGDTQYF
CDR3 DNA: TGTGCCAGCAGGGGGACTAGCGGGAGCCGGGGAGATACGCAGTATTTT

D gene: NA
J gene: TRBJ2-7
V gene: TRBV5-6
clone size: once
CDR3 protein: CASSFGQGLSYEQYF
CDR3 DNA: TGTGCCAGCAGCTTTGGCCAGGGCCTATCCTACGAGCAGTACTTC

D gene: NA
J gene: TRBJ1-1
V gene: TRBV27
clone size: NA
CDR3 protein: CASTWGGVAFF
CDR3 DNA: TGTGCCAGTACTTGGGGGGGTGTAGCTTTCTTT

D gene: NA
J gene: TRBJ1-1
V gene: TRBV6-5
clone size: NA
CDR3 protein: CASSYGGLAEAFF
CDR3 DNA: TGTGCCAGCAGTTACGGGGGATTGGCTGAAGCTTTCTTT

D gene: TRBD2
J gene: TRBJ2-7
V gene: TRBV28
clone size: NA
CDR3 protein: CASTPAGGPGEQYF
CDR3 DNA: TGTGCCAGCACACCAGCGGGAGGGCCTGGGGAGCAGTACTTC

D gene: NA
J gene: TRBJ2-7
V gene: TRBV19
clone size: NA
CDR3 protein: CASRQTYEQYF
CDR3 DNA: TGTGCCAGTAGACAAACCTACGAGCAGTACTTC

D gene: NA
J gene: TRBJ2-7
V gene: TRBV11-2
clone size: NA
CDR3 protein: CASSQGGRVEQYF
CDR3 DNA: TGTGCCAGCAGCCAGGGGGGTCGTGTCGAGCAGTACTTC

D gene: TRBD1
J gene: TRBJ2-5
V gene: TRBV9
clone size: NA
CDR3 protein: CASSGGTRVWDREETQYF
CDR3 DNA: TGTGCCAGCAGCGGAGGCACGAGAGTTTGGGACAGAGAAGAGACCCAGTACTTC

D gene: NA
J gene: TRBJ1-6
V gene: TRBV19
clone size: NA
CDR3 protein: CASSIFRGNSPLHF
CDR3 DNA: TGTGCCAGTAGTATCTTCAGGGGTAATTCACCCCTCCACTTT

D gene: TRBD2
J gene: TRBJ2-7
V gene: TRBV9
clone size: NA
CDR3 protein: CASSSGTSVDEQYF
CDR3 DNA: TGTGCCAGCAGCTCAGGGACTAGCGTGGACGAGCAGTACTTC

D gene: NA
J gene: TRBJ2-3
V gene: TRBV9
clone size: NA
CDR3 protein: CASSVGGDTQYF
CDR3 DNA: TGTGCCAGCAGCGTAGGAGGGGATACGCAGTATTTT

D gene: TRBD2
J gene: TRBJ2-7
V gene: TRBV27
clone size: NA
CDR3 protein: CASSPVFSGSGYEQYF
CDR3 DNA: TGTGCCAGCAGTCCGGTCTTTAGCGGGAGTGGGTACGAGCAGTACTTC

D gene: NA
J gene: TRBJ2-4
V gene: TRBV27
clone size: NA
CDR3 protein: CASRDPQNIQYF
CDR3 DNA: TGTGCCAGCCGGGACCCCCAAAACATTCAGTACTTC

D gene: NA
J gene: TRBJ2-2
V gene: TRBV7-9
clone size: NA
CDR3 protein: CASSSSTRADRGMFF
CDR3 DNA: TGTGCCAGCAGCTCCAGTACTAGAGCGGATCGGGGGATGTTTTTT

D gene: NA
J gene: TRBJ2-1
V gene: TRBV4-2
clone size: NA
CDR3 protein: CASSQEVWGSHEQFF
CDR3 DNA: TGTGCCAGCAGCCAAGAAGTATGGGGTAGCCATGAGCAGTTCTTC

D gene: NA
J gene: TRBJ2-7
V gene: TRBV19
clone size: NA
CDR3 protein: CASRLVPVREYEQYF
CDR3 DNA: TGTGCCAGTAGACTAGTCCCCGTAAGAGAGTACGAGCAGTACTTC

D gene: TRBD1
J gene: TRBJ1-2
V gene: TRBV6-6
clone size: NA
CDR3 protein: CASSTGNYGYTF
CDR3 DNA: TGTGCCAGCTCGACAGGGAACTATGGCTACACCTTC

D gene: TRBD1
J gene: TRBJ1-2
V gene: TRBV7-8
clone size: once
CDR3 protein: CASSLSFSTGDRADGYTF
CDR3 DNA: TGTGCCAGCAGCTTATCGTTTAGTACCGGCGACAGGGCCGATGGCTACACCTTC

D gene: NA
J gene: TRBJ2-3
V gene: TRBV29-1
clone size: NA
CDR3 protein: CSAQETNTDTQYF
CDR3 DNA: TGCAGCGCCCAAGAGACCAACACAGATACGCAGTATTTT

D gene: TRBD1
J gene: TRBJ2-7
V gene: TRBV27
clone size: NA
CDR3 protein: CASSLQDRVHEQYF
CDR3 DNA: TGTGCCAGCAGTCTCCAGGACAGGGTCCACGAGCAGTACTTC

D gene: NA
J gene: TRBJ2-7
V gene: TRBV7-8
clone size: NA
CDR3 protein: CASSLAMVGGTVYEQYF
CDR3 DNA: TGTGCCAGCAGCTTAGCGATGGTGGGCGGGACCGTCTACGAGCAGTACTTC

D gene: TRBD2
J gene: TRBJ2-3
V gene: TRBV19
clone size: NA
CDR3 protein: CASQPGLAGGGTDTQYF
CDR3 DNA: TGTGCCAGCCAGCCGGGACTAGCGGGAGGAGGAACAGATACGCAGTATTTT

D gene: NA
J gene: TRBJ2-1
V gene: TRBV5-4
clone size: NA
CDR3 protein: CASSLESSNEQFF
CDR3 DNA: TGTGCCAGCAGCTTGGAGAGTAGCAATGAGCAGTTCTTC

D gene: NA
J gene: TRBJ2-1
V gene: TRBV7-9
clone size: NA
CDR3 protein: CASTPLNVYEQFF
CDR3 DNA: TGTGCCAGCACCCCACTGAATGTTTATGAGCAGTTCTTC

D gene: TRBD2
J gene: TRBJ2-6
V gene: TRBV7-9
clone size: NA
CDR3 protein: CASSSPGLESGANVLTF
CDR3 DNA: TGTGCCAGCAGCTCCCCGGGACTAGAGTCGGGGGCCAACGTCCTGACTTTC

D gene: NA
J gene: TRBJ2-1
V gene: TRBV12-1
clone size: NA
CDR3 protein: CASIDQGTSAPIIIWSYNEQFF
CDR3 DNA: TGTGCCAGCATAGACCAAGGGACTAGCGCCCCTATCATCATCTGGTCCTACAATGAGCAGTTCTTC